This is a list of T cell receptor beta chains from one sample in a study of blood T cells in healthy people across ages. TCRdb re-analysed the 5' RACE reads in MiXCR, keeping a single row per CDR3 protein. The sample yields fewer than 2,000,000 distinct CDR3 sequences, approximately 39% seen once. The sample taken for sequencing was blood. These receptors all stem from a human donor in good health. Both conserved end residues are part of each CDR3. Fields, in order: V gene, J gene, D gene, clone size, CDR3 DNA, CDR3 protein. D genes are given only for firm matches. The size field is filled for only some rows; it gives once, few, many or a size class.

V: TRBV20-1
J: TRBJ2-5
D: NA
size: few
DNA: TGCAGTCCTCGACTAGTGGGCTTTAAGGAGACCCAGTACTTC
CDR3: CSPRLVGFKETQYF

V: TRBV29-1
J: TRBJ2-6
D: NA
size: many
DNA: TGCAGCGTTGAACTTACTGGGGCCAACGTCCTGACTTTC
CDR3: CSVELTGANVLTF

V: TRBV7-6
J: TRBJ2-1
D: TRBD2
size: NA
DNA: TGTGCCAGCAGCCGAAGTGGGGGACTAGCGGGGCCCACCCCATCCAATAAGCAGTTCTTC
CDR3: CASSRSGGLAGPTPSNKQFF

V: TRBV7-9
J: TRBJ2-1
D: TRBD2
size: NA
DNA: TGTGCCAGCAGCGTTTCACTAGCGGGGGTCCGAACTCCCGACAATGAGCAGTTCTTC
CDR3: CASSVSLAGVRTPDNEQFF

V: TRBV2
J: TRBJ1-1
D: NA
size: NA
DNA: TGTGCCAGCAGAGTGGGCAGGGATGCTTTCTTT
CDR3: CASRVGRDAFF

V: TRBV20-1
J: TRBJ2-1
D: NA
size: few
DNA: TGCAGTGCTTCTCACCGGGACTCACCTCGGCGAGATGAGCAGTTCTTC
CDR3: CSASHRDSPRRDEQFF

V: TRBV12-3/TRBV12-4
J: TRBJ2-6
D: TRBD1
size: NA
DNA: TGTGCCAGCAGTTTACATACAGGGGTTGGGGCCAACGTCCTGACTTTC
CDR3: CASSLHTGVGANVLTF

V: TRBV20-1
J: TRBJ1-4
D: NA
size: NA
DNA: TGCAGTGCGTCTCAGGGAAATTCGGTTGAAAAACTGTTTTTT
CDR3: CSASQGNSVEKLFF

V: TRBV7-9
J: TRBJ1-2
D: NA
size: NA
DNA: TGTGCCTCAGAGGGGCAACAGATTTCGTTATATGGCTACACCTTC
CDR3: CASEGQQISLYGYTF

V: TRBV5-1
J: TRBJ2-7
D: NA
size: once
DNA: TGCGCCAGCAGCCTGGACAGCAACTACGAGCGGTACTTC
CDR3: CASSLDSNYERYF

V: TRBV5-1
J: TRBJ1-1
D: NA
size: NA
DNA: TGCGCCAGCAGCTGGGACATAATGAACACTGAAGCTTTCTTT
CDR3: CASSWDIMNTEAFF

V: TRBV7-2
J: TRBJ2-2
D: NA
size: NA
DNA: TGTGCCAGCAGCCTCGACATCTCCCGGGGCACCGGGGAGCTGTTTTTT
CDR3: CASSLDISRGTGELFF

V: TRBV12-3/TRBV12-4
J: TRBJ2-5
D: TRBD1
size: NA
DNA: TGTGCTAGCAGTTTAGGGGGACAGGGTGGGGGGACCCAGTACTTC
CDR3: CASSLGGQGGGTQYF

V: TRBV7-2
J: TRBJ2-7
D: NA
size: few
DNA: TGTGCCAGCAGCCAGGGACTCCTAAGGGGTGACGAGCAGTACTTC
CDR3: CASSQGLLRGDEQYF

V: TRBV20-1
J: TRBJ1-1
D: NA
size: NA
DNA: TGCAGTGCTAGAGGGCGGGGGGAGGCCACTGAAGCTTTCTTT
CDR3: CSARGRGEATEAFF

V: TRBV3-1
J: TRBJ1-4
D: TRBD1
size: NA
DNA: TGTGCCAGCAGTAGACAGGGTACGGAAAAACTGTTTTTT
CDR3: CASSRQGTEKLFF

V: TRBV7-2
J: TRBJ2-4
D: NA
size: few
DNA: TGTGCCAGCAGCTTATTTCGGTCGGTTGCCCAAAACATTCAGTACTTC
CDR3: CASSLFRSVAQNIQYF

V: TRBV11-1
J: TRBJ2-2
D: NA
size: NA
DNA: TGTGCCAGCAGCACACCGATGGAGGGGGCACTACCTGGCGGGGAGCTGTTTTTT
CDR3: CASSTPMEGALPGGELFF

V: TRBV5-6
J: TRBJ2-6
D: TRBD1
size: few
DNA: TGTGCCAGCAGCTTGTTTCAGGGGGCGAAAGGGGCCAACGTCCTGACTTTC
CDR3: CASSLFQGAKGANVLTF

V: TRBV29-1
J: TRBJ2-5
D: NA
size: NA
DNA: TGCAGCGTTAGCAGGTTAGGTGGGCAGGAGACCCAGTACTTC
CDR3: CSVSRLGGQETQYF

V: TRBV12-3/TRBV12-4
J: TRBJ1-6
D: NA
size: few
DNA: TGTGCCAGCAGTTTTGGTCAAGTCTATAATTCACCCCTCCACTTT
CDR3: CASSFGQVYNSPLHF

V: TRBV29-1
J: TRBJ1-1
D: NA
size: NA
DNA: TGCAGCGTTGTTGGCGGGGGGGGTCAGAACACTGAAGCTTTCTTT
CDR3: CSVVGGGGQNTEAFF

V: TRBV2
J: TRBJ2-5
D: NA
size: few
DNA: TGTGCCATCTCTCCAGACCACCAAGAGACCCAGTACTTC
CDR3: CAISPDHQETQYF

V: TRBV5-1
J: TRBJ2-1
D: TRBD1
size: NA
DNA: TGCGCCAGCAGCACGGGACAGGGGGCGACGGATGAGCAGTTCTTC
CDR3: CASSTGQGATDEQFF

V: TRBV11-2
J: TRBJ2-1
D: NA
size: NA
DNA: TGTGCCAGCAGCTTAGGAAACTTGGACAATGAGCAGTTCTTC
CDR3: CASSLGNLDNEQFF

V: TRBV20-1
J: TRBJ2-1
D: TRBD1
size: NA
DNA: TGCAGTGCTAGTTTCAACAGGGGGGCGAATGAGCAGTTCTTC
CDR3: CSASFNRGANEQFF

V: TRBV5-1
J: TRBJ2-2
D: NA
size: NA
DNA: TGCGCCAGCACGGAGGGGGGGCAGAACACCGGGGAGCTGTTTTTT
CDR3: CASTEGGQNTGELFF

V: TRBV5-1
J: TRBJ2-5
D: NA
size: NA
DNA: TGCGCCAGCACCATGAATGGAGCTACAAGGGGGACCCAGTACTTC
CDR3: CASTMNGATRGTQYF

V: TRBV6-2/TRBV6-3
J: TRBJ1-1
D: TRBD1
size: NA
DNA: TGTGCCAGCAGGGACCAGGGGGTCCCTGAAGCTTTCTTT
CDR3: CASRDQGVPEAFF

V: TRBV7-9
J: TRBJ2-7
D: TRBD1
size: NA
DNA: TGTGCCAGCAGCTTAGGCGTTCCGGGACAGGGGGCCCACGAGCAGTACTTC
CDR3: CASSLGVPGQGAHEQYF

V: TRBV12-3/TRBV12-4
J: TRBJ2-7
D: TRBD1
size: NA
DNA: TGTGCCAGCAGTTTAAGAGGGGGCCCACAATCCTACGAGCAGTACTTC
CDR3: CASSLRGGPQSYEQYF

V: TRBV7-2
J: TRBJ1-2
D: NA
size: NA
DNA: TGTGCCAGCAGCTTATCTCCGGGGGTTCCCTATGGCTACACCTTC
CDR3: CASSLSPGVPYGYTF

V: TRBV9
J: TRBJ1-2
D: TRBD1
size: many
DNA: TGTGCCAGCAGCGCCCGACAGGGAGGCTATGGCTACACCTTC
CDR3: CASSARQGGYGYTF